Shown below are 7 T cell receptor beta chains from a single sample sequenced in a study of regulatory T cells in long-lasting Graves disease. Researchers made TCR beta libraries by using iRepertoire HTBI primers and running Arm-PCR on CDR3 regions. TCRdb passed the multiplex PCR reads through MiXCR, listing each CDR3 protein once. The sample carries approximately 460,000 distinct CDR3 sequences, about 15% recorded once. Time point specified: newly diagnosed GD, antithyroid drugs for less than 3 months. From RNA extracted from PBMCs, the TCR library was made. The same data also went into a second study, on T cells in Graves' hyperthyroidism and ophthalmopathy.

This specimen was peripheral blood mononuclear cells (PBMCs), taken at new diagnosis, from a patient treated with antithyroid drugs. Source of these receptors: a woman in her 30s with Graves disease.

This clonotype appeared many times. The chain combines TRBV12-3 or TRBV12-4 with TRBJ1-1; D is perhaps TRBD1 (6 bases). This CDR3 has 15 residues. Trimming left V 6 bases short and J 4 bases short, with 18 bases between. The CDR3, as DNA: TGTGCCAGCAGCCTCTCCCCTGGGGGGCCCACTGAAGCTTTCTTT. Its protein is CASSLSPGGPTEAFF.

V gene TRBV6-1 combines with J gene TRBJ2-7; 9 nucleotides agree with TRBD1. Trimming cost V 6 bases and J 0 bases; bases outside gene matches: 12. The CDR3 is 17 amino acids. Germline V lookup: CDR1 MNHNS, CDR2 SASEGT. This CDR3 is CASRSAGTGKNSYEQYF. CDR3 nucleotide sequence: TGTGCCAGCAGATCGGCCGGGACAGGGAAAAACTCCTACGAGCAGTACTTC.

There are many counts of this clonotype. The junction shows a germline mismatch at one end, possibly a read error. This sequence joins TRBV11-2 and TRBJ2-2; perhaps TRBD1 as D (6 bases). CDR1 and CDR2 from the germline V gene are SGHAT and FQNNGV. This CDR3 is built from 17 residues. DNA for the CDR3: TGTGCCAGCAGCCGAGGGGGTGGGGATTGGAACGCCGGGGAGCTGTTTTTT. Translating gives CASSRGGGDWNAGELFF. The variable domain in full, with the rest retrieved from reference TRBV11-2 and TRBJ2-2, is EAGVAQSPRYKIIEKRQSVAFWCNPISGHATLYWYQQILGQGPKLLIQFQNNGVVDDSQLPKDRFSAERLKGVDSTLKIQPAKLEDSAVYLCASSRGGGDWNAGELFFGEGSRLTVL.

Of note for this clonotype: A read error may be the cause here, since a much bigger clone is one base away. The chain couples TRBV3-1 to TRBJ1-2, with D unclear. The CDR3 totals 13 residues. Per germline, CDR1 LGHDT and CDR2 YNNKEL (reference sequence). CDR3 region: CASSQEGIYDYTF. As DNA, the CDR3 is TGTGCCAGCAGCCAAGAAGGGATCTATGACTACACCTTC.

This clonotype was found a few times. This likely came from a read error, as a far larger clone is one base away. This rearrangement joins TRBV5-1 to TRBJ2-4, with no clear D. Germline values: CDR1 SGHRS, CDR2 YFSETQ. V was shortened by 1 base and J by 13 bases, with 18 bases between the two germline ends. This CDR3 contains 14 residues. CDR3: CASSLFWSYNEQYF. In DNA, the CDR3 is TGCGCCAGCAGCTTGTTTTGGTCCTACAATGAGCAGTACTTC. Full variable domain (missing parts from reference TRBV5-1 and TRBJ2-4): KAGVTQTPRYLIKTRGQQVTLSCSPISGHRSVSWYQQTPGQGLQFLFEYFSETQRNKGNFPGRFSGRQFSNSRSEMNVSTLELGDSALYLCASSLFWSYNEQYFGAGTRLSVL.

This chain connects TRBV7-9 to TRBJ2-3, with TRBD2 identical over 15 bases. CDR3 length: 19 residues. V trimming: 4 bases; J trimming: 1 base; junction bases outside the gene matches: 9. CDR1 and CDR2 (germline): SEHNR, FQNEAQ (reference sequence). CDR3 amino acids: CASSWRTSGRAIGTDTQYF. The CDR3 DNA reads TGTGCCAGCAGCTGGAGGACTAGCGGGAGGGCTATCGGCACAGATACGCAGTATTTT.

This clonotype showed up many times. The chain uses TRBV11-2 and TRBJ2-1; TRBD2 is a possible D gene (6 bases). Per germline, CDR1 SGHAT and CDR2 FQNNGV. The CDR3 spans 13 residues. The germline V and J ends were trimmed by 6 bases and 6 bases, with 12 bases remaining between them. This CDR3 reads CASRRKGGNEQFF. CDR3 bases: TGTGCCAGCAGAAGGAAGGGAGGCAATGAGCAGTTCTTC. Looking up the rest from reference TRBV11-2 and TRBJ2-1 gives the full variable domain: EAGVAQSPRYKIIEKRQSVAFWCNPISGHATLYWYQQILGQGPKLLIQFQNNGVVDDSQLPKDRFSAERLKGVDSTLKIQPAKLEDSAVYLCASRRKGGNEQFFGPGTRLTVL.